These 2 T cell receptor beta chains share one sample of origin, sequenced in a study of blood T cell repertoires in COVID-19. The assay was immunoSEQ multiplex PCR, and TCRdb's table has in-frame clones only and misses some. Of around 390,000 clones detected, around 87% appear once; the ten largest clones hold 10%. The material sequenced was PBMCs or T cells enriched from blood (not recorded which). The receptors were sampled from a woman aged 45-65 years who had recovered from COVID-19.

The chain has TRBV19 and TRBJ1-4; no firm D call. V was trimmed by 11 bases and J by 0 bases, leaving 13 bases between them. Germline CDR1 and CDR2: LNHDA and SQIVND (reference sequence). The CDR3 is 14 amino acids. The CDR3 reads CALGGSATNEKLFF. CDR3 nucleotides: TGTGCCTTAGGAGGGTCTGCAACTAATGAAAAACTGTTTTTT.

This clone was counted a single time. The chain has TRBV7-2 and TRBJ2-7; TRBD1 matches 7 bases. The trim removed 4 bases at V and 4 bases at J, leaving 13 bases unmatched. The germline V gene encodes CDR1 SGHTA and CDR2 FQGNSA. The CDR3 extends over 16 amino acids. The CDR3 DNA reads TGTGCCAGCAGCTCGCGAACGACAGGGCGCCCATACGAGCAGTACTTC. Protein sequence: CASSSRTTGRPYEQYF.